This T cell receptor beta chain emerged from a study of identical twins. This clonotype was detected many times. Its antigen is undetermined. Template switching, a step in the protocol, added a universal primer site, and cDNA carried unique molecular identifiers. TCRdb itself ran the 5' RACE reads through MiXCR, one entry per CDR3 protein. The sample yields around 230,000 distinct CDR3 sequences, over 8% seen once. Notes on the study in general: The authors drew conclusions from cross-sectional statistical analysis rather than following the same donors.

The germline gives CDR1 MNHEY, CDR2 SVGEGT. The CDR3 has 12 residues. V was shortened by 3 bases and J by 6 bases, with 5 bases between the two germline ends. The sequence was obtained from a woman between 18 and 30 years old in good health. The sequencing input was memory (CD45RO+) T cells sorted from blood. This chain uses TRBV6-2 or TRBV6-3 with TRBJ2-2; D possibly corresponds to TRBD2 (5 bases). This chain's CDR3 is CASSYSAGELFF. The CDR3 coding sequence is TGTGCCAGCAGTTATAGCGCCGGGGAGCTGTTTTTT.